The T cell receptor beta chain under discussion was sequenced for a study of cytomegalovirus exposure and HLA in healthy donors. The CDR3 consists of 15 residues. The junction had 8 bases not matched to a gene; V was cut back by 7 bases and J by 1 base. Looked up from germline, CDR1 is LNHDA and CDR2 is SQIVND (reference sequence). A multiplex PCR was run with 60 Vbeta primers and 13 Jbeta primers. Clones were sequenced by immunoSEQ multiplex PCR, and TCRdb holds only the in-frame ones, with some missing. The sample carries around 190,000 clones, 79% recorded once. The sequencing sample was made of PBMCs. The clonotype comes from a woman in her 40s in good health and CMV-seronegative. This chain connects TRBV19 to TRBJ1-1; TRBD1 matches at 8 bases. CDR3 residues: CASKLTGEWNTEAFF. The CDR3 DNA follows: TGTGCCAGTAAACTGACAGGGGAATGGAACACTGAAGCTTTCTTT.